The rows below give T cell receptor beta chains drawn from one sample of a study of blood T cell repertoires in COVID-19. The method was immunoSEQ multiplex PCR; TCRdb's version includes in-frame clones alone and lacks a portion of them. The sample shows 350,000 to 450,000 clones, less than 90% of them seen only once. Specimen: PBMCs or T cells enriched from blood (not recorded which). These receptors originate from a woman aged 45-60 years who had recovered from COVID-19. CDR3s include the opening cysteine and the closing phenylalanine or tryptophan. The D gene is left open where the match is weak. Clone size is not always given. Where it is, it says once, few, many or a class for expanded clones.

j_call: TRBJ2-1
v_call: TRBV19
clone_size: NA
d_call: TRBD2
cdr3_nt: TGTGCCAGCGATGCATCGACTAGCGGGAGGGTTAGGTCCTACAATGAGCAGTTCTTC
cdr3_aa: CASDASTSGRVRSYNEQFF

j_call: TRBJ1-3
v_call: TRBV7-9
clone_size: NA
d_call: NA
cdr3_nt: TGTGCCAGCAGCTCTACCACCAAGAGCTCCGGAAACACCATATATTTT
cdr3_aa: CASSSTTKSSGNTIYF

j_call: TRBJ2-1
v_call: TRBV7-9
clone_size: NA
d_call: TRBD1
cdr3_nt: TGTGCCAGCAGCACCGGGACAGGTAGTACTATGGGCAATGAGCAGTTCTTC
cdr3_aa: CASSTGTGSTMGNEQFF

j_call: TRBJ2-1
v_call: TRBV2
clone_size: NA
d_call: TRBD1
cdr3_nt: TGTGCCAGCGGACAGGGGGAGGGTGAGCAGTTCTTC
cdr3_aa: CASGQGEGEQFF

j_call: TRBJ2-7
v_call: TRBV14
clone_size: NA
d_call: NA
cdr3_nt: TGTGCCGTTCATTCATGGACAGCATCCTACGAGCAGTACTTC
cdr3_aa: CAVHSWTASYEQYF

j_call: TRBJ1-6
v_call: TRBV30
clone_size: NA
d_call: TRBD1
cdr3_nt: TGTGCCTGGACCCGGACAGGGGCAGGTAATTCACCCCTCCACTTT
cdr3_aa: CAWTRTGAGNSPLHF

j_call: TRBJ1-2
v_call: TRBV2
clone_size: NA
d_call: TRBD1
cdr3_nt: TGTGCCAGCAGTACGGGACAGGGGAACTATGGCTACACCTTC
cdr3_aa: CASSTGQGNYGYTF

j_call: TRBJ2-1
v_call: TRBV12-3/TRBV12-4
clone_size: NA
d_call: TRBD2
cdr3_nt: TGTGCCTGCGGGGGGGATTACAATGAGCAGTTCTTC
cdr3_aa: CACGGDYNEQFF

j_call: TRBJ1-1
v_call: TRBV19
clone_size: NA
d_call: NA
cdr3_nt: TGTGCCAGTAGTATAGACAGGGCGGAAGCTTTCTTT
cdr3_aa: CASSIDRAEAFF

j_call: TRBJ2-1
v_call: TRBV3-1/TRBV3-2
clone_size: NA
d_call: TRBD1
cdr3_nt: TGTGCCAGCAGCCTCCATTACAAGCGACAGGGACCCTACAATGAGCAGTTCTTC
cdr3_aa: CASSLHYKRQGPYNEQFF

j_call: TRBJ1-2
v_call: TRBV7-2
clone_size: NA
d_call: NA
cdr3_nt: TGTGCCAGCAGGCCTACAGGAGCTGATAACTATGGCTACACCTTC
cdr3_aa: CASRPTGADNYGYTF

j_call: TRBJ1-6
v_call: TRBV30
clone_size: NA
d_call: TRBD1
cdr3_nt: TGTGCCTGGAGTTACTCCGGGACAGGGGTTTCACCCCTCCACTTT
cdr3_aa: CAWSYSGTGVSPLHF

j_call: TRBJ1-1
v_call: TRBV5-4
clone_size: once
d_call: TRBD1
cdr3_nt: TGTGCCAGCAGACCCGGGACAGGGAATATGAACACTGAAGCTTTCTTT
cdr3_aa: CASRPGTGNMNTEAFF

j_call: TRBJ1-4
v_call: TRBV3-1/TRBV3-2
clone_size: NA
d_call: TRBD1
cdr3_nt: TGTGCCAGCAGCCAACGACAGGGTGGAGAAAAACTGTTTTTT
cdr3_aa: CASSQRQGGEKLFF

j_call: TRBJ2-6
v_call: TRBV7-3
clone_size: NA
d_call: NA
cdr3_nt: TGTGCCAGCAGACCAGGGTCTGGGGCCAACGTCCTGACTTTC
cdr3_aa: CASRPGSGANVLTF

j_call: TRBJ1-5
v_call: TRBV6-5
clone_size: once
d_call: NA
cdr3_nt: TGTGCCAGCAGTTACGACAGAGACAATCAGCCCCAGCATTTT
cdr3_aa: CASSYDRDNQPQHF

j_call: TRBJ2-7
v_call: TRBV6-5
clone_size: once
d_call: NA
cdr3_nt: TGTGCCAGCAGGCGACAGCGCCTATCATACGAGCAGTACTTC
cdr3_aa: CASRRQRLSYEQYF

j_call: TRBJ2-7
v_call: TRBV9
clone_size: once
d_call: TRBD1
cdr3_nt: TGTGCCAGCAGCGCCACGCCGGGACAGAGAACCTACGAGCAGTACTTC
cdr3_aa: CASSATPGQRTYEQYF

j_call: TRBJ2-7
v_call: TRBV15
clone_size: NA
d_call: TRBD2
cdr3_nt: TGTGCCACCAGCAGTCTAGCGGGACCCTACGAGCAGTACTTC
cdr3_aa: CATSSLAGPYEQYF

j_call: TRBJ2-7
v_call: TRBV20-1
clone_size: NA
d_call: NA
cdr3_nt: TGCAGTGCTAGTGACCCGCGCTACGAGCAGTACTTC
cdr3_aa: CSASDPRYEQYF

j_call: TRBJ1-5
v_call: TRBV18
clone_size: NA
d_call: NA
cdr3_nt: TGTGCCAGCTCACCACCGGGACTCCCTAGCAATCAGCCCCAGCATTTT
cdr3_aa: CASSPPGLPSNQPQHF

j_call: TRBJ2-2
v_call: TRBV5-4
clone_size: NA
d_call: TRBD1
cdr3_nt: TGTGCCAGCAGCTTTGGACCGGGACAGGGGGGCACCGGGGAGCTGTTTTTT
cdr3_aa: CASSFGPGQGGTGELFF

j_call: TRBJ1-2
v_call: TRBV6-5
clone_size: NA
d_call: NA
cdr3_nt: TGTGCCAGCACCAACTTAGGGGCGAAAGGCTACACCTTC
cdr3_aa: CASTNLGAKGYTF

j_call: TRBJ1-1
v_call: TRBV5-4
clone_size: NA
d_call: NA
cdr3_nt: TGTGCCAGCAGCTTATCAATGAACACTGAAGCTTTCTTT
cdr3_aa: CASSLSMNTEAFF

j_call: TRBJ1-1
v_call: TRBV2
clone_size: NA
d_call: NA
cdr3_nt: TGTGCCAGCCCGGGGGGGGCGAAGATGAACACTGAAGCTTTCTTT
cdr3_aa: CASPGGAKMNTEAFF

j_call: TRBJ1-4
v_call: TRBV7-2
clone_size: few
d_call: NA
cdr3_nt: TGTGCCAGCAGCTTAGATTCGGGGTCGGCAAAACTGTTTTTT
cdr3_aa: CASSLDSGSAKLFF

j_call: TRBJ1-4
v_call: TRBV5-6
clone_size: once
d_call: TRBD1
cdr3_nt: TGTGCCAGCAGCTTGCCAGGGGGCAGGGTGTTTTTT
cdr3_aa: CASSLPGGRVFF

j_call: TRBJ1-2
v_call: TRBV27
clone_size: NA
d_call: NA
cdr3_nt: TGTGCCAGCAGTCTATACGGGGGAGCGAACTATGGCTACACCTTC
cdr3_aa: CASSLYGGANYGYTF

j_call: TRBJ2-3
v_call: TRBV5-6
clone_size: NA
d_call: TRBD2
cdr3_nt: TGTGCCAGCAGCTTAGGAGCGGGGCGCACAGATACGCAGTATTTT
cdr3_aa: CASSLGAGRTDTQYF

j_call: TRBJ2-1
v_call: TRBV4-1
clone_size: NA
d_call: TRBD2
cdr3_nt: TGCGCCAGCAGCCAAGATTGGGGGGGGAGGGGAAATGAGCAGTTCTTC
cdr3_aa: CASSQDWGGRGNEQFF

j_call: TRBJ2-3
v_call: TRBV5-1
clone_size: few
d_call: NA
cdr3_nt: TGCGCCAGCGCCCGGGGTAGCGATAGAGATACGCAGTATTTT
cdr3_aa: CASARGSDRDTQYF

j_call: TRBJ2-2
v_call: TRBV19
clone_size: NA
d_call: TRBD2
cdr3_nt: TGTGCCACCTGGGAGGGAGCGTCCGGGGAGCTGTTTTTT
cdr3_aa: CATWEGASGELFF

j_call: TRBJ2-1
v_call: TRBV6-2/TRBV6-3
clone_size: NA
d_call: NA
cdr3_nt: TGTGCCAGCAGCCAAGTTCCCGGACTACCTGGTGAATGGAGCTCCTACAATGAGCAGTTCTTC
cdr3_aa: CASSQVPGLPGEWSSYNEQFF

j_call: TRBJ1-1
v_call: TRBV5-1
clone_size: NA
d_call: TRBD1
cdr3_nt: TGCGCCAGCAGACCACAGGGGGCGAACACTGAAGCTTTCTTT
cdr3_aa: CASRPQGANTEAFF

j_call: TRBJ1-2
v_call: TRBV11-2
clone_size: NA
d_call: TRBD1
cdr3_nt: TGTGCCAGCAGCTCGACAGGGTATGGCTACACCTTC
cdr3_aa: CASSSTGYGYTF

j_call: TRBJ2-5
v_call: TRBV5-4
clone_size: once
d_call: TRBD2
cdr3_nt: TGTGCCAGCAGCTTGGGAGGACTAGGTGGAGAGACCCAGTACTTC
cdr3_aa: CASSLGGLGGETQYF

j_call: TRBJ1-1
v_call: TRBV14
clone_size: NA
d_call: TRBD1
cdr3_nt: TGTGCCAGCAGCCTACAGGGGGCAGTCACTGAAGCTTTCTTT
cdr3_aa: CASSLQGAVTEAFF

j_call: TRBJ2-7
v_call: TRBV3-1/TRBV3-2
clone_size: once
d_call: NA
cdr3_nt: TGTGCCACCCGTGGGCCCTACGAGCAGTACTTC
cdr3_aa: CATRGPYEQYF

j_call: TRBJ2-7
v_call: TRBV18
clone_size: once
d_call: TRBD1
cdr3_nt: TGTGCCAGCTCACCTCTAGGGACAGCCAGAGGGTACGAGCAGTACTTC
cdr3_aa: CASSPLGTARGYEQYF

j_call: TRBJ2-3
v_call: TRBV7-9
clone_size: NA
d_call: NA
cdr3_nt: TGTGCCAGCAGCTTGGGCGGGACCGGGGCCCTTAGCACAGATACGCAGTATTTT
cdr3_aa: CASSLGGTGALSTDTQYF

j_call: TRBJ1-4
v_call: TRBV5-4
clone_size: few
d_call: NA
cdr3_nt: TGTGCCAGCAGTGAAGCAGGGGTCGCTAATGAAAAACTGTTTTTT
cdr3_aa: CASSEAGVANEKLFF

j_call: TRBJ2-1
v_call: TRBV7-7
clone_size: NA
d_call: TRBD2
cdr3_nt: TGTGCCAGCAGCTTAGCGAGCGGGAGCCGGTTTCCACATGAGCAGTTCTTC
cdr3_aa: CASSLASGSRFPHEQFF

j_call: TRBJ1-2
v_call: TRBV6-5
clone_size: few
d_call: TRBD1
cdr3_nt: TGTGCCAGCAGTTCCTCTGGACAGGGCGTTCCTTATGGCTACACCTTC
cdr3_aa: CASSSSGQGVPYGYTF